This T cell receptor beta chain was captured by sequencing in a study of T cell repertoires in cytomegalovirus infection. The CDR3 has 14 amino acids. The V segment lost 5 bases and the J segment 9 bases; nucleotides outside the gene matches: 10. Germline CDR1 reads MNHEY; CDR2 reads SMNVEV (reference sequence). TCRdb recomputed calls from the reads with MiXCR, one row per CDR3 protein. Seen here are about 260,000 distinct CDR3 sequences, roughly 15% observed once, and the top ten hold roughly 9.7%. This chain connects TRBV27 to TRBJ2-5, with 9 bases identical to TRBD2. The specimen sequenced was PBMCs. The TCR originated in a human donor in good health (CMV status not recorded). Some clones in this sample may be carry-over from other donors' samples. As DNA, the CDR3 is TGTGCCAGCAGTCAACTAGCGGGTCCCGGCGCCCAGTACTTC. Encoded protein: CASSQLAGPGAQYF.